This entry lists 21 T cell receptor beta chains sequenced from one sample in a study of beta chain features in type 1 diabetes. Overall study results and limits: When Type 1 diabetes patients were examined, their TCRB CDR3s proved moderately but significantly shorter in all four CD4+ subsets.

The sequenced template was cDNA made from the entire isolated RNA. Profiling relied on immunoSEQ multiplex PCR, and the TCRdb table lists in-frame clones only, not all of them. The sample has about 370,000 clones; 9.6% are singletons. For these receptors, no antigen is known. The sample taken for sequencing was central memory CD4+ T cells from blood. All receptors come from a young man with type 1 diabetes.

The chain links TRBV5-8 to TRBJ2-3, with D unresolved. The CDR3 is 14 amino acids. CDR1 is SGHTS, CDR2 YDEGEE, per germline. Trimming cost V 0 bases and J 4 bases, with 9 bases left between them. CDR3 in DNA: TGTGCCAGCAGCTTGGAATCCCCCGCAGATACGCAGTATTTT. Its translation is CASSLESPADTQYF.

The chain uses TRBV7-9 and TRBJ2-3; D is uncertain. V was clipped by 5 bases and J by 5 bases, with 14 bases between them. CDR1 is SEHNR and CDR2 is FQNEAQ in the germline V gene (reference sequence). This CDR3 is built from 14 residues. DNA for the CDR3: TGTGCCAGCAGCCCGTCAAGCGCCGGAGATACGCAGTATTTT. Protein product: CASSPSSAGDTQYF.

The chain has TRBV6-6 and TRBJ1-3; D uncertain. The ends were cut back, 4 bases at V and 8 bases at J, with 15 bases in the middle. Germline V gene lookup returns CDR1 MNHNY and CDR2 SVGAGI (reference sequence). The CDR3 contains 14 residues. CDR3 DNA sequence: TGTGCCAGCAGTTCACGACCCCTTCGGGACACCATATATTTT. Amino acid sequence: CASSSRPLRDTIYF.

The V and J genes are TRBV6-6 and TRBJ2-5, with D possibly being TRBD2 (5 bases). Germline V lookup: CDR1 MNHNY, CDR2 SVGAGI (reference sequence). This CDR3 region has 14 residues. The V end was cut by 3 bases, the J end by 4 bases, with 12 bases between. The DNA of the CDR3 is TGTGCCAGCAGTTATGGACTGGTGGGAGAGACCCAGTACTTC. It yields the protein CASSYGLVGETQYF.

The V gene is TRBV5-1, the J gene TRBJ2-5, with a possible D match to TRBD2 (5 bases). The V gene lost 3 bases and the J gene lost 5 bases, with 11 bases spanning the gap. This CDR3 is built from 13 residues. Per germline, CDR1 SGHRS and CDR2 YFSETQ. The CDR3 DNA reads as TGCGCCAGCAGCTCCCCGACGGGGGAGACCCAGTACTTC. Translated, it gives CASSSPTGETQYF.

This clone was observed at least ten times. The rearrangement uses TRBV27 and TRBJ1-5; 9 bases are a match to TRBD1. V lost 2 bases to trimming and J lost 7 bases; unmatched junction nucleotides: 6. This CDR3 is built from 15 residues. Looked up from germline, CDR1 is MNHEY and CDR2 is SMNVEV (reference sequence). The CDR3 bases are TGTGCCAGCAGTTTACAGGGGGACAGGGTCCAGCCCCAGCATTTT. Its translation: CASSLQGDRVQPQHF.

Turning to this clone: Different DNA sequences within this sample yield the same CDR3. CDR3 bases: TGCGCCAGCAGCTTCCAAACAAGCTCCTACGAGCAGTACTTC. Translated: CASSFQTSSYEQYF. The chain joins TRBV5-1 to TRBJ2-7; D is ambiguous. This CDR3 region has 14 residues. CDR1 and CDR2 (germline): SGHRS, YFSETQ. V lost 2 bases and J lost 0, with 9 bases in between.

This clone occurred a few times. The same CDR3 also results from other DNA sequences found in this sample. This CDR3 is CASSPGLTSGRREQFF. In DNA, the CDR3 is TGTGCCAGCTCACCAGGTCTGACTAGCGGGAGGCGCGAGCAGTTCTTC. This chain links TRBV18 with TRBJ2-1; 13 nucleotides match TRBD2. The CDR3 is 16 residues long. Germline V gene sequence: CDR1 KGHSH, CDR2 LQKENI. Unmatched junction bases numbered 8, after V lost 2 bases and J lost 10 bases.

There are a few counts of this clone. The rearrangement joins TRBV5-4 to TRBJ1-1; possible D gene TRBD1, 5 bases. CDR1 and CDR2 (germline): SGHNT, YYREEE (reference sequence). CDR3 length: 14 residues. The V end lost 0 bases, the J end lost 5 bases, and 11 bases lay between the germline ends. The CDR3 spells CASSLGGGRTEAFF. As DNA, the CDR3 is TGTGCCAGCAGCTTGGGTGGGGGAAGGACTGAAGCTTTCTTT.

This chain links TRBV7-8 with TRBJ2-5; tentative D call: TRBD2 (6 bases). The germline V gene encodes CDR1 SGHVS and CDR2 FQNEAQ. The CDR3 sequence is 12 residues long. V dropped 5 bases and J dropped 3 bases, with 7 bases sitting between them. The CDR3: CASSGGEETQYF. The CDR3 region has the DNA TGTGCCAGCAGCGGAGGGGAAGAGACCCAGTACTTC.

This clone was detected only a few times. The chain couples TRBV28 to TRBJ2-4; the D gene is possibly TRBD2 (7 bases). The CDR3 has 16 amino acids. Germline CDR1 is MDHEN and CDR2 is SYDVKM. V dropped 6 bases and J dropped 1 base, with 16 bases sitting between them. In DNA form, the CDR3 reads TGTGCCAGCAGCAATGGGGGGGCTGAGGCCAAAAACATTCAGTACTTC. Amino acid sequence: CASSNGGAEAKNIQYF.

The CDR3 region has the DNA TGTGCCAGCAGCTTAGCTAGCGGGAGGGGACAAGAGACCCAGTACTTC. This sequence encodes CASSLASGRGQETQYF. The chain employs TRBV7-2 and TRBJ2-5, with 11 bases lining up with TRBD2. The germline gives CDR1 SGHTA, CDR2 FQGNSA. V lost 0 bases, J lost 2 bases, and 2 bases stayed unmatched. The CDR3 runs to 16 residues.

V and J are TRBV27 and TRBJ2-3; TRBD2 is a possible D gene (6 bases). CDR1 is MNHEY and CDR2 is SMNVEV in the germline V gene (reference sequence). This CDR3 has 17 residues. V dropped 3 bases and J dropped 0 bases, with 16 bases sitting between them. CDR3: CASSFRGMRLSTDTQYF. The DNA of the CDR3 is TGTGCCAGCAGTTTTCGCGGGATGCGCCTCAGCACAGATACGCAGTATTTT.

This clone was recorded a few times. The chain recombines TRBV18 with TRBJ2-7; D may be TRBD1 or TRBD2 (6 bases each). V lost 0 bases, J lost 5 bases, and 14 bases lay in between. The CDR3 extends over 15 amino acids. Germline CDR1 is KGHSH and CDR2 is LQKENI. CDR3 amino acids: CASSPPGGRGDEQYF. The CDR3, as DNA: TGTGCCAGCTCACCACCGGGAGGCAGGGGAGACGAGCAGTACTTC.

This clone has a handful of counts. The genes are TRBV27 and TRBJ2-3, with unresolved D. V was clipped by 0 bases and J by 4 bases, with 8 bases between them. This CDR3 has 14 amino acids. Per the germline V gene, CDR1 is MNHEY and CDR2 is SMNVEV (reference sequence). The CDR3 loop is CASSLSHPADTQYF. CDR3 nucleotide sequence: TGTGCCAGCAGTTTATCCCACCCTGCAGATACGCAGTATTTT.

The rearrangement uses TRBV27 and TRBJ2-1; D is unclear. CDR1 MNHEY and CDR2 SMNVEV come from the germline V gene (reference sequence). This CDR3 is 14 amino acids long. Between the trimmed V and J ends, which lost 6 bases and 3 bases, there was a span of 12 bases. The CDR3 DNA sequence: TGTGCCAGCAGGGGAATAGAAAGCTACAATGAGCAGTTCTTC. Translation: CASRGIESYNEQFF.

V is TRBV28 and J is TRBJ1-5; D unclear. Germline V lookup: CDR1 MDHEN, CDR2 SYDVKM. Between the trimmed V and J ends, which lost 7 bases and 7 bases, there was a span of 17 bases. This CDR3 has 14 amino acids. The CDR3 here is CASTEGGRKQPQHF. The CDR3 region has the DNA TGTGCCAGCACCGAGGGAGGGAGGAAACAGCCCCAGCATTTT.

This clone was counted at least ten times. The chain has TRBV7-9 and TRBJ2-1; unclear D gene. The germline gives CDR1 SEHNR, CDR2 FQNEAQ (reference sequence). V was clipped by 3 bases and J by 9 bases, with 9 bases between them. The CDR3 runs to 12 residues. The CDR3 sequence: CASSFSVGEQFF. CDR3 nucleotides: TGTGCCAGCAGCTTCTCGGTCGGTGAGCAGTTCTTC.

This rearrangement joins TRBV6-1 to TRBJ1-5, with 7 bases identical to TRBD1. With V trimmed by 1 base and J by 4 bases, 4 bases remained unmatched. Per germline, CDR1 MNHNS and CDR2 SASEGT. The CDR3 has 15 residues. The CDR3 is CASSEGTGTNQPQHF. As DNA, the CDR3 is TGTGCCAGCAGTGAAGGGACAGGAACTAATCAGCCCCAGCATTTT.

The chain combines TRBV5-1 with TRBJ2-2, with unresolved D. Germline CDR1 SGHRS, CDR2 YFSETQ. V dropped 0 bases and J dropped 3 bases, with 3 bases sitting between them. The CDR3 has 13 amino acids. The CDR3 region has the DNA TGCGCCAGCAGCTTGGCCGACACCGGGGAGCTGTTTTTT. It translates to CASSLADTGELFF.

This chain joins TRBV6-5 and TRBJ2-7; maybe TRBD1 (5 bases). Trimming took 2 bases from V and 5 from J, leaving 10 bases between them. The CDR3 is 13 amino acids. Germline values: CDR1 MNHEY, CDR2 SVGAGI. CDR3 bases: TGTGCCAGCAGTTACAGGGGTCTGAACGAGCAGTACTTC. Its translation: CASSYRGLNEQYF.